What follows are 3 T cell receptor beta chains derived from one specimen sequenced in a study of blood T cell repertoires in COVID-19. Profiling relied on immunoSEQ multiplex PCR, and the TCRdb table lists in-frame clones only, not all of them. The sample has over 250,000 clones; 88% are singletons. Specimen: peripheral blood. These receptor sequences come from a middle-aged woman who had recovered from COVID-19.

V gene TRBV2 combines with J gene TRBJ1-6, with no clear D. CDR3 size: 13 residues. CDR1 and CDR2 from the germline V gene are SNHLY and FYNNEI. Trimming pared 4 bases from V and 10 bases from J, leaving 11 bases between. CDR3 in amino acids: CASSALQWSPLHF. Written as DNA, the CDR3 is TGTGCCAGCAGTGCGTTACAGTGGTCACCCCTCCACTTT.

The chain links TRBV6-5 to TRBJ1-6; 9 nucleotides align to TRBD1. This CDR3 has 15 residues. V was pared by 0 bases and J by 9 bases, with 3 bases of the junction left unmatched. Germline V gene lookup returns CDR1 MNHEY and CDR2 SVGAGI. The CDR3 loop is CASSYSGQGRSPLHF. Written as DNA, the CDR3 is TGTGCCAGCAGTTACTCGGGACAGGGACGTTCACCCCTCCACTTT.

This rearrangement joins TRBV27 to TRBJ2-1, with 7 bases identical to TRBD2. Germline V CDR1 and CDR2: MNHEY, SMNVEV (reference sequence). J was trimmed by 2 bases and V by 5 bases; bases with no gene match: 3. The CDR3 consists of 14 residues. The CDR3 region is CASSPGTTYNEQFF. The CDR3 nucleotides read TGTGCCAGCAGTCCCGGGACTACCTACAATGAGCAGTTCTTC.